The following is a TCR beta chain sequence with its context. Its antigen is not identified. TCRdb's copy holds only in-frame clones and misses some; the assay was immunoSEQ multiplex PCR. Of 20,000 to 25,000 clones in the sample, 97% were seen once. This entry belongs to a study of monozygotic twins with cystic fibrosis. Across the study: Libraries were built from three micrograms of fragmented DNA using about 16 PCR cycles.

Germline CDR1 and CDR2: MDHEN and SYDVKM. V lost 7 bases, J lost 8 bases, and 9 bases lay in between. This CDR3 spans 11 amino acids. Study-wide findings and caveats: Low clonality (median about 0.0095) suggested a mostly naive repertoire. Unrelated CF individuals shared fewer identical clonotypes than monozygotic CF twins. V usage most resembled the co-twin in 13 of 16 pairs.

The rearrangement uses TRBV28 and TRBJ2-1; D remains unclear. This clonotype originated in a girl under 18 with cystic fibrosis. Sequencing was carried out using blood. The CDR3 region has the DNA TGTGCCAGCACTAGTCTGGATGAGCAGTTCTTC. It specifies CASTSLDEQFF.